This T cell receptor beta chain was observed in a study of cytotoxic CD8 clonotypes in ibrutinib-treated CLL. About the research overall: The patients comprised about a dozen relapsed/refractory and approximately 16 treatment-naive cases, around 17 IGHV unmutated. Partial responders around 24, complete 2; roughly twelve progressed and some 14 stayed in remission by median roughly 5.5 years.

The repertoire was sequenced with immunoSEQ multiplex PCR; TCRdb's copy has only in-frame clones and lacks some. The table lists 35,000 or so clones, 71% of them singletons. CDR1 MNHNY and CDR2 SVGAGI come from the germline V gene (reference sequence). The CDR3 sequence is 15 residues long. J was trimmed by 2 bases and V by 4 bases; bases with no gene match: 4. Overall study results and limits: There were few public clonotypes, and on treatment they contracted or stayed stable. Lymph node repertoires were not studied, and sampling times were unmatched.

This clone was seen only a few times. The antigen is unknown. The starting material was PBMCs, obtained at disease progression, from a patient treated with ibrutinib. V usage is TRBV6-6 and J usage is TRBJ2-1, with 8 bases that match TRBD2. This sequence originates from a human donor with chronic lymphocytic leukemia. The CDR3 sequence is CASSFSGEAYNEQFF. The CDR3 bases are TGTGCCAGCAGTTTTAGCGGGGAGGCCTACAATGAGCAGTTCTTC.